These T cell receptor beta chains were read from a single sample in a study of T cells in Graves' hyperthyroidism and ophthalmopathy. TCRdb passed the multiplex PCR reads through MiXCR, listing each CDR3 protein once. The table records about 590,000 distinct CDR3 sequences, about 15% of them present only once. Sequencing was carried out using blood. The receptor set was obtained from a woman in her 30s with Graves' hyperthyroidism. Each CDR3 is given with its conserved first and last residue. D genes are given only for firm matches. Size values are once, few and many counts, or a class for expanded clones, and some rows have none.

clone size: many
D gene: NA
V gene: TRBV7-2
J gene: TRBJ2-3
CDR3 DNA: TGTGCCAGCAGCTTTACTAGTAGCACAGATACGCAGTATTTT
CDR3 protein: CASSFTSSTDTQYF

clone size: many
D gene: NA
V gene: TRBV20-1
J gene: TRBJ2-1
CDR3 DNA: TGCAGTGCTAGAGGCTCCCTCTTTTACAATGAGCAGTTCTTC
CDR3 protein: CSARGSLFYNEQFF

clone size: many
D gene: NA
V gene: TRBV28
J gene: TRBJ1-1
CDR3 DNA: TGTGCCAGCACTTATTGGTGGTCCACTGAAGCTTTCTTT
CDR3 protein: CASTYWWSTEAFF

clone size: many
D gene: NA
V gene: TRBV9
J gene: TRBJ2-7
CDR3 DNA: TGTGCCAGCAGCGCATGGGAAGTCTCCTACGAGCAGTACTTC
CDR3 protein: CASSAWEVSYEQYF

clone size: NA
D gene: NA
V gene: TRBV6-2/TRBV6-3
J gene: TRBJ1-2
CDR3 DNA: TGTGCCAGCAGTTACGGTCCGGACGGCAGTACTCGCTACACCTTC
CDR3 protein: CASSYGPDGSTRYTF

clone size: NA
D gene: NA
V gene: TRBV28
J gene: TRBJ2-3
CDR3 DNA: TGTGCCAGCAGTTTATTGGGGGAAAGCACAGATACGCAGTATTTT
CDR3 protein: CASSLLGESTDTQYF

clone size: few
D gene: TRBD1
V gene: TRBV6-1
J gene: TRBJ1-1
CDR3 DNA: TGTGCCAGCAGTTCGTTGACAGGGGAAGCTTTCTTT
CDR3 protein: CASSSLTGEAFF

clone size: NA
D gene: NA
V gene: TRBV5-1
J gene: TRBJ1-1
CDR3 DNA: TGCGCCAGCAGCTCTAACAGGGACCTAATCTCGAACACTGAAGCTTTCTTT
CDR3 protein: CASSSNRDLISNTEAFF

clone size: many
D gene: NA
V gene: TRBV5-5
J gene: TRBJ2-5
CDR3 DNA: TGTGCCAGCAGCAGGGACACCCAAGAGACCCAGTACTTC
CDR3 protein: CASSRDTQETQYF

clone size: NA
D gene: NA
V gene: TRBV24-1
J gene: TRBJ2-7
CDR3 DNA: TGTGCCACCAGTGAGGGAGCCTACGAGCAGTACTTC
CDR3 protein: CATSEGAYEQYF

clone size: many
D gene: NA
V gene: TRBV6-5
J gene: TRBJ2-1
CDR3 DNA: TGTGCCAGCAGTTACTCGGGGCTAGGTTCCTACAATGAGCAGTTCTTC
CDR3 protein: CASSYSGLGSYNEQFF

clone size: NA
D gene: TRBD2
V gene: TRBV18
J gene: TRBJ2-1
CDR3 DNA: TGTGCCAGCTCACCATCAGCGGGAGGATCGTGGGACAATGAGCAGTTCTTC
CDR3 protein: CASSPSAGGSWDNEQFF

clone size: NA
D gene: NA
V gene: TRBV20-1
J gene: TRBJ2-1
CDR3 DNA: TGCAGTGCTACACCCGGGAAAACTAGGGATGAGCAGTTCTTC
CDR3 protein: CSATPGKTRDEQFF

clone size: many
D gene: TRBD2
V gene: TRBV7-6
J gene: TRBJ2-3
CDR3 DNA: TGTGCCAGCAGCTCCCGGCCTAGCGGGAGTAACACAGATACGCAGTATTTT
CDR3 protein: CASSSRPSGSNTDTQYF

clone size: many
D gene: NA
V gene: TRBV11-2
J gene: TRBJ2-1
CDR3 DNA: TGTGCCAGCAACCTGGGAGGCTCCGGCAATGAGCAGTTCTTC
CDR3 protein: CASNLGGSGNEQFF

clone size: NA
D gene: NA
V gene: TRBV5-1
J gene: TRBJ1-5
CDR3 DNA: TGCGCCAGCAACCTTAATCAGCCCCAGCATTTT
CDR3 protein: CASNLNQPQHF

clone size: NA
D gene: TRBD2
V gene: TRBV7-9
J gene: TRBJ2-7
CDR3 DNA: TGTGCCAGCAGCTTCCAAGCGGGAGGGCCCGACGAGCAGTACTTC
CDR3 protein: CASSFQAGGPDEQYF

clone size: many
D gene: NA
V gene: TRBV5-5
J gene: TRBJ1-1
CDR3 DNA: TGTGCCAGCAGCTTGGCACCGGGACAGAACACTGAAGCTTTCTTT
CDR3 protein: CASSLAPGQNTEAFF

clone size: many
D gene: NA
V gene: TRBV11-2
J gene: TRBJ1-2
CDR3 DNA: TGTGCCAGCAGCTTAGAACGCGGAAACTATGGCTACACCTTC
CDR3 protein: CASSLERGNYGYTF

clone size: NA
D gene: TRBD2
V gene: TRBV5-1
J gene: TRBJ2-5
CDR3 DNA: TGCGCCAGCAGACCTTCCACTAGCGGGGTCCAAGAGACCCAGTACTTC
CDR3 protein: CASRPSTSGVQETQYF

clone size: NA
D gene: NA
V gene: TRBV7-3
J gene: TRBJ1-3
CDR3 DNA: TGTGCCAGCAGCTTAGGCCCAACGCCTGGAAACACCATATATTTT
CDR3 protein: CASSLGPTPGNTIYF

clone size: NA
D gene: TRBD2
V gene: TRBV5-1
J gene: TRBJ2-2
CDR3 DNA: TGCGCCAGCAGCTTGGTAGCGGGAGGCACGAACACCGGGGAGCTGTTTTTT
CDR3 protein: CASSLVAGGTNTGELFF

clone size: NA
D gene: NA
V gene: TRBV29-1
J gene: TRBJ1-2
CDR3 DNA: TGCAGCGTTGCAGGCCTCTATGGCTACACCTTC
CDR3 protein: CSVAGLYGYTF

clone size: many
D gene: NA
V gene: TRBV7-3
J gene: TRBJ2-1
CDR3 DNA: TGTGCCAGCAGCTTGGACTCGTTTTACAATGAGCAGTTCTTC
CDR3 protein: CASSLDSFYNEQFF

clone size: NA
D gene: TRBD1
V gene: TRBV6-2/TRBV6-3
J gene: TRBJ1-4
CDR3 DNA: TGTGCCAGCAGTTACTCGGACAGGGGCGGAAAACTGTTTTTT
CDR3 protein: CASSYSDRGGKLFF

clone size: many
D gene: TRBD1
V gene: TRBV7-3
J gene: TRBJ2-7
CDR3 DNA: TGTGCCAGCAGCCCGGGACAGGACTACGAGCAGTACTTC
CDR3 protein: CASSPGQDYEQYF

clone size: NA
D gene: TRBD1
V gene: TRBV20-1
J gene: TRBJ1-1
CDR3 DNA: TGCAGTGCCCCAGGGACAGTGAACACTGAAGCTTTCTTT
CDR3 protein: CSAPGTVNTEAFF

clone size: many
D gene: TRBD2
V gene: TRBV20-1
J gene: TRBJ2-3
CDR3 DNA: TGCAGTGCAACCTATCTAGCGGGTAACGGGGATACGCAGTATTTT
CDR3 protein: CSATYLAGNGDTQYF

clone size: NA
D gene: NA
V gene: TRBV20-1
J gene: TRBJ2-5
CDR3 DNA: TGCAGTGCTACTCCTCACAGGGGGGGAGAGACCCAGTACTTC
CDR3 protein: CSATPHRGGETQYF

clone size: many
D gene: TRBD2
V gene: TRBV7-9
J gene: TRBJ2-3
CDR3 DNA: TGTGCCAGCAGCTCCTTAGTTGGCGGGGGAACAGATACGCAGTATTTT
CDR3 protein: CASSSLVGGGTDTQYF

clone size: many
D gene: NA
V gene: TRBV20-1
J gene: TRBJ1-2
CDR3 DNA: TGCAGTGCTCGGATGGGGCAGCCCTATGGCTACACCTTC
CDR3 protein: CSARMGQPYGYTF

clone size: many
D gene: NA
V gene: TRBV5-1
J gene: TRBJ2-7
CDR3 DNA: TGCGCCAGCAGCTTGATCCAGGGTACCTACGAGCAGTACTTC
CDR3 protein: CASSLIQGTYEQYF

clone size: many
D gene: NA
V gene: TRBV10-3
J gene: TRBJ1-5
CDR3 DNA: TGTGCCATCAGCCGGGACAGCAATCAGCCCCAGCATTTT
CDR3 protein: CAISRDSNQPQHF

clone size: NA
D gene: NA
V gene: TRBV19
J gene: TRBJ1-3
CDR3 DNA: TGTGCCAGTAGGATCGACAGCTCTGGAAACACCATATATTTT
CDR3 protein: CASRIDSSGNTIYF

clone size: many
D gene: NA
V gene: TRBV2
J gene: TRBJ1-5
CDR3 DNA: TGTGCCAGCGGCCAGACAGATAGCAATCAGCCCCAGCATTTT
CDR3 protein: CASGQTDSNQPQHF

clone size: many
D gene: TRBD2
V gene: TRBV15
J gene: TRBJ2-1
CDR3 DNA: TGTGCCACCGGGCCGACTAGCGGGATTTCTTACAATGAGCAGTTCTTC
CDR3 protein: CATGPTSGISYNEQFF

clone size: few
D gene: NA
V gene: TRBV6-1
J gene: TRBJ2-7
CDR3 DNA: TGTGCCAGCGTAGGGGGGGACGAGCAGTACTTC
CDR3 protein: CASVGGDEQYF